These T cell receptor beta chains were read from a single sample in a study of identical twins. In TCRdb, the 5' RACE reads were re-called with MiXCR into one record per CDR3 protein. The sample contains 1.5 million to 2 million distinct CDR3 sequences, roughly a third of which appear only once. The source material was cord blood. The source of these receptors is a newborn girl in good health. The CDR3 runs from the conserved cysteine through the conserved F or W. A D gene is named only where the DNA matches it firmly. Rows may omit the clone size; those that give it use once, few, many or a size class.

D gene	clone size	V gene	J gene	CDR3 protein	CDR3 DNA
.	.	TRBV5-1	TRBJ1-3	CASSHNPFQSSGNTIYF	TGCGCCAGCAGCCATAACCCCTTCCAGAGCTCTGGAAACACCATATATTTT
.	.	TRBV20-1	TRBJ2-7	CSARPASGPYGGGYEQYF	TGCAGTGCTAGACCGGCTAGCGGCCCTTATGGAGGGGGCTACGAGCAGTACTTC
TRBD2	.	TRBV20-1	TRBJ2-7	CGARNPGLPTYEQYF	TGCGGTGCTAGGAATCCGGGACTACCGACCTACGAGCAGTACTTC
TRBD1	once	TRBV6-1	TRBJ1-5	CASLWWTGRDNKPQHF	TGTGCCAGCCTTTGGTGGACAGGGAGGGACAATAAGCCCCAGCATTTT
TRBD2	.	TRBV5-1	TRBJ2-7	CASLRATSGSYEQYF	TGCGCCAGCCTAAGGGCGACTAGCGGCTCCTACGAGCAGTACTTC
TRBD1	once	TRBV6-6	TRBJ1-2	CASSYGTGRGYGYTF	TGTGCCAGCAGTTACGGGACAGGGAGGGGCTATGGCTACACCTTC
.	.	TRBV6-1	TRBJ1-4	CASRRLAIRNEKLFF	TGTGCCAGCAGGAGACTCGCGATTCGGAACGAAAAACTGTTTTTT
TRBD1	few	TRBV6-2/TRBV6-3	TRBJ2-3	CASSYRDSFTDTQYF	TGTGCCAGCAGTTACCGGGACAGCTTCACAGATACGCAGTATTTT
TRBD2	.	TRBV3-1	TRBJ2-1	CASSLQPGLDQQFF	TGTGCCAGCAGCCTTCAACCGGGACTAGATCAGCAGTTCTTC
TRBD1	few	TRBV11-2	TRBJ2-1	CASSLEGTGGNEQFF	TGTGCCAGCAGCTTAGAGGGGACAGGGGGTAATGAGCAGTTCTTC
.	.	TRBV19	TRBJ1-5	CASSIGRVGQPQHF	TGTGCCAGTAGTATAGGCAGGGTAGGTCAGCCCCAGCATTTT
.	many	TRBV29-1	TRBJ2-3	CSVDRSGSTDTQYF	TGCAGCGTTGATAGATCCGGCAGCACAGATACGCAGTATTTT
.	many	TRBV7-2	TRBJ2-4	CASSPLKGHIQYF	TGTGCCAGCAGCCCCTTGAAGGGCCACATTCAGTACTTC
.	once	TRBV5-1	TRBJ2-7	CASSLEGGALYEQYF	TGCGCCAGCAGCTTGGAGGGGGGCGCCCTCTACGAGCAGTACTTC
TRBD2	many	TRBV6-5	TRBJ2-3	CASSDRLAGGTDTQYF	TGTGCCAGCAGTGACCGACTAGCGGGGGGCACAGATACGCAGTATTTT
TRBD2	.	TRBV18	TRBJ2-5	CASSPGLAGVQETQYF	TGTGCCAGCTCACCGGGACTAGCGGGGGTCCAAGAGACCCAGTACTTC
.	few	TRBV12-3/TRBV12-4	TRBJ2-7	CASSFHPRSYEQYF	TGTGCCAGCAGTTTTCACCCCCGATCCTACGAGCAGTACTTC
TRBD1	.	TRBV3-1	TRBJ1-2	CASSQGSDRDRGTF	TGTGCCAGCAGCCAAGGATCAGACCGGGACAGGGGCACCTTC
TRBD1	.	TRBV6-5	TRBJ2-3	CASSNRGRTDTQYF	TGTGCCAGCAGTAACAGGGGGCGGACAGATACGCAGTATTTT
TRBD1	many	TRBV4-1	TRBJ2-7	CASSPGTGLYEQYF	TGTGCCAGCAGCCCCGGGACAGGGCTCTACGAGCAGTACTTC
.	few	TRBV7-2	TRBJ2-3	CASSLKGRRSTDTQYF	TGTGCCAGCAGCTTAAAGGGCAGGAGGAGCACAGATACGCAGTATTTT
TRBD1	few	TRBV6-1	TRBJ2-1	CASRRNRGNEQFF	TGTGCCAGCAGGAGAAACAGGGGCAATGAGCAGTTCTTC
.	.	TRBV5-1	TRBJ2-2	CASSRSPTNTGELFF	TGCGCCAGCAGCCGTAGCCCCACTAACACCGGGGAGCTGTTTTTT
.	few	TRBV30	TRBJ1-5	CAWSVLLGKGQPQHF	TGTGCCTGGAGTGTACTCCTGGGGAAGGGCCAGCCCCAGCATTTT
TRBD1	few	TRBV24-1	TRBJ1-2	CATSDPGTGNGYTF	TGTGCCACCAGTGACCCCGGGACAGGGAATGGCTACACCTTC
.	.	TRBV11-2	TRBJ2-7	CASSLGPHEQYF	TGTGCCAGCAGCTTGGGTCCCCACGAGCAGTACTTC
.	few	TRBV9	TRBJ2-3	CASSVVGAPTDTQYF	TGTGCCAGCAGCGTAGTGGGCGCCCCCACAGATACGCAGTATTTT
.	few	TRBV4-1	TRBJ2-7	CASSQVSDYYYEQYF	TGCGCCAGCAGCCAAGTATCGGACTATTACTACGAGCAGTACTTC
TRBD1	.	TRBV29-1	TRBJ1-1	CSVKTGGEAFF	TGCAGCGTGAAAACAGGGGGTGAAGCTTTCTTT
.	.	TRBV19	TRBJ2-7	CASSSAAGLDEQYF	TGTGCCAGTAGTTCAGCGGCAGGCCTCGACGAGCAGTACTTC
TRBD2	.	TRBV6-5	TRBJ2-3	CASSRGLPSTDTQYF	TGTGCCAGCAGCCGGGGACTACCTTCCACAGATACGCAGTATTTT
.	.	TRBV12-3/TRBV12-4	TRBJ1-2	CASRREDYYGYTF	TGTGCCAGCCGGAGGGAAGACTACTATGGCTACACCTTC
.	.	TRBV4-2	TRBJ2-7	CASSQVGGGDTYEQYF	TGTGCCAGCAGCCAAGTCGGCGGGGGCGATACCTACGAGCAGTACTTC
TRBD1	.	TRBV9	TRBJ1-5	CASSGGQVNQPQHF	TGTGCCAGCAGCGGGGGACAGGTAAATCAGCCCCAGCATTTT
.	.	TRBV5-1	TRBJ2-2	CASSFPGSSGELFF	TGCGCCAGCAGCTTTCCCGGGTCATCCGGGGAGCTGTTTTTT
.	few	TRBV13	TRBJ1-1	CASSLGPRTVNTEAFF	TGTGCCAGCAGCTTAGGCCCTCGGACCGTGAACACTGAAGCTTTCTTT
TRBD2	.	TRBV4-1	TRBJ2-5	CASSQGLGLAGLETQYF	TGCGCCAGCAGCCAAGGCCTTGGACTAGCGGGGTTGGAGACCCAGTACTTC
.	.	TRBV20-1	TRBJ2-7	CSASYSSPGPYEQYF	TGCAGTGCAAGCTATAGCAGTCCGGGGCCCTACGAGCAGTACTTC
.	.	TRBV27	TRBJ2-1	CASSLSPTLHNEQFF	TGTGCCAGCAGTTTATCGCCTACTCTTCACAATGAGCAGTTCTTC
TRBD2	.	TRBV4-1	TRBJ2-1	CASSHTGLAGPYNEQFF	TGCGCCAGCAGCCATACGGGACTAGCGGGGCCCTACAATGAGCAGTTCTTC
TRBD1	.	TRBV7-2	TRBJ1-5	CASSLDRTGEQPQHF	TGTGCCAGCAGCTTAGATCGGACAGGGGAACAGCCCCAGCATTTT
TRBD2	many	TRBV11-2	TRBJ2-3	CASSPRLAAITDTQYF	TGTGCCAGCAGCCCCAGACTAGCGGCTATCACAGATACGCAGTATTTT
.	few	TRBV28	TRBJ2-5	CASSSATGTFKETQYF	TGTGCCAGCAGTTCGGCTACCGGGACATTTAAAGAGACCCAGTACTTC
TRBD2	once	TRBV6-6	TRBJ2-1	CASSPRRGANNEQFF	TGTGCCAGCAGCCCGAGGCGGGGGGCCAACAATGAGCAGTTCTTC
TRBD1	few	TRBV5-1	TRBJ2-7	CASSLIEPGQGYEQYF	TGCGCCAGCAGCTTGATCGAACCGGGACAGGGATACGAGCAGTACTTC
.	.	TRBV2	TRBJ2-3	CASSEAGRTDTQYF	TGTGCCAGCAGTGAAGCGGGGCGCACAGATACGCAGTATTTT
TRBD1	many	TRBV29-1	TRBJ2-7	CSVLTGESYEQYF	TGCAGCGTTCTGACAGGGGAATCCTACGAGCAGTACTTC
TRBD1	.	TRBV7-2	TRBJ1-1	CASSLTRDRGTEAFF	TGTGCCAGCAGCCTTACCCGGGACAGGGGTACTGAAGCTTTCTTT